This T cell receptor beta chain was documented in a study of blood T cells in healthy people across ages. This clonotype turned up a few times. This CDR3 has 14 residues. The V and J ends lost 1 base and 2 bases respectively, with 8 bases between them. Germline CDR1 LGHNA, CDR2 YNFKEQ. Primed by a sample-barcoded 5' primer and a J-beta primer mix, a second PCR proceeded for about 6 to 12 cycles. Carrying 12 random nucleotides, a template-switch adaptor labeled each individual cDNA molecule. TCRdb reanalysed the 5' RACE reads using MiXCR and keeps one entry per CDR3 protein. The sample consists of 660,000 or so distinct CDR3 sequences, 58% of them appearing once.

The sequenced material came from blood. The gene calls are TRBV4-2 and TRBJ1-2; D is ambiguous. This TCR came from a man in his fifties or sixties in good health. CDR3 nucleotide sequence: TGTGCCAGCAGCCAAGCAAAAGGGAACTATGGCTACACCTTC. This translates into CASSQAKGNYGYTF.